Listed below are T cell receptor beta chains from one sample, sequenced in a study of graft-versus-host responses after intestinal transplantation. Method: immunoSEQ multiplex PCR; TCRdb's copy keeps in-frame clones and lacks some. In the table there are 40,000 or so clones, 90% to 95% of which are singletons. Sequencing was performed on PBMCs, taken around 730 days after intestinal transplantation. The source of these receptors is a human patient who received an intestinal transplant, so some T cells may come from the graft donor. The CDR3 runs from the conserved cysteine through the conserved F or W. The D gene is left open where the match is weak.

D: .
J: TRBJ1-1
V: TRBV6-1
CDR3: CASSVRGTEAFF
DNA: TGTGCCAGCAGCGTCAGGGGCACTGAAGCTTTCTTT

D: .
J: TRBJ1-3
V: TRBV5-4
CDR3: CASSLRGSIGNTIYF
DNA: TGTGCCAGCAGCTTGAGGGGGTCGATTGGAAACACCATATATTTT

D: TRBD2
J: TRBJ2-7
V: TRBV6-6
CDR3: CASSYSGLAGYEQYF
DNA: TGTGCCAGCAGTTACTCGGGACTAGCGGGTTACGAGCAGTACTTC

D: .
J: TRBJ2-3
V: TRBV7-3
CDR3: CASSHDGGTDTQYF
DNA: TGTGCCAGCAGTCATGATGGGGGCACAGATACGCAGTATTTT

D: TRBD1
J: TRBJ1-2
V: TRBV5-4
CDR3: CASSLETGPGYTF
DNA: TGTGCCAGCAGCTTGGAGACAGGGCCCGGCTACACCTTC

D: .
J: TRBJ2-7
V: TRBV7-9
CDR3: CASSLGATGTTYEQYF
DNA: TGTGCCAGCAGCTTAGGAGCAACAGGGACTACCTACGAGCAGTACTTC

D: TRBD1
J: TRBJ2-7
V: TRBV19
CDR3: CASRPTGEGSYEQYF
DNA: TGTGCCAGTAGGCCGACAGGGGAAGGGTCCTACGAGCAGTACTTC

D: .
J: TRBJ1-2
V: TRBV4-1
CDR3: CASSRVGAVGYTF
DNA: TGCGCCAGCAGCCGGGTGGGAGCGGTTGGCTACACCTTC

D: .
J: TRBJ2-6
V: TRBV5-5
CDR3: CASSQTDSGANVLTF
DNA: TGTGCCAGCAGCCAGACAGACTCTGGGGCCAACGTCCTGACTTTC

D: .
J: TRBJ2-1
V: TRBV19
CDR3: CASSIWDNEQFF
DNA: TGTGCCAGTAGTATATGGGACAATGAGCAGTTCTTC

D: TRBD1
J: TRBJ2-1
V: TRBV5-6
CDR3: CASSLRGLASYNEQFF
DNA: TGTGCCAGCAGCTTGAGGGGGCTAGCCTCCTACAATGAGCAGTTCTTC

D: .
J: TRBJ2-7
V: TRBV5-1
CDR3: CASLSGPPSYEQYF
DNA: TGCGCCAGCCTATCCGGGCCCCCTAGTTACGAGCAGTACTTC

D: TRBD1
J: TRBJ1-1
V: TRBV5-6
CDR3: CASSPGTGLEAFF
DNA: TGTGCCAGCAGCCCGGGGACAGGACTTGAAGCTTTCTTT

D: .
J: TRBJ2-5
V: TRBV29-1
CDR3: CSVEVLGLEETQYF
DNA: TGCAGCGTTGAAGTCCTGGGACTCGAAGAGACCCAGTACTTC

D: .
J: TRBJ1-5
V: TRBV10-2
CDR3: CASSESRLRGRGNQPQHF
DNA: TGCGCCAGCAGTGAGTCGAGATTGAGGGGTCGGGGCAATCAGCCCCAGCATTTT